This T cell receptor (beta chain) derives from a study of neoadjuvant anti-PD-1 for oral cavity cancer. Only in-frame clones appear in the TCRdb table, and some are missing; sequencing was by immunoSEQ multiplex PCR. The sample gives about 14,000 clones, about 73% of which show up once; 2.5% to 3% is in the top ten. Time point described: after neoadjuvant nivolumab, at surgical resection. The CDR3 is 17 residues long. The V segment lost 0 bases and the J segment 5 bases; nucleotides outside the gene matches: 11. CDR1 and CDR2 (germline): SGHRS, YFSETQ. The rearrangement links TRBV5-1 to TRBJ2-5; 9 positions agree with TRBD2. The TCR sequence derives from a person aged 40 to 85 with oral cavity squamous cell carcinoma. The sequenced sample was PBMCs, obtained after nivolumab (anti-PD-1) treatment. The CDR3: CASSLEGPAGGRETQYF. DNA of the CDR3: TGCGCCAGCAGCTTGGAAGGGCCAGCGGGAGGTAGGGAGACCCAGTACTTC. Looking up the rest from reference TRBV5-1 and TRBJ2-5 gives the full variable domain: KAGVTQTPRYLIKTRGQQVTLSCSPISGHRSVSWYQQTPGQGLQFLFEYFSETQRNKGNFPGRFSGRQFSNSRSEMNVSTLELGDSALYLCASSLEGPAGGRETQYFGPGTRLLVL.